Listed below are T cell receptor beta chains from one sample, sequenced in a study of cytomegalovirus exposure and HLA in healthy donors. Assay: immunoSEQ multiplex PCR; the TCRdb copy retains only in-frame clones and omits some. Of about 160,000 clones in the sample, around 80% are singletons; the top ten hold under 2.5%. The specimen sequenced was PBMCs. The source of these receptors is a man aged 35 to 55 in good health and CMV-seronegative. Each CDR3 is given with its conserved first and last residue. A D gene is named only where the DNA matches it firmly. The size field is filled for only some rows; it gives once, few, many or a size class.

size	V	J	D	DNA	CDR3
NA	TRBV5-6	TRBJ2-7	NA	TGTGCCAGCAGTTCTTACCAATGGAGGAGCTCCTACGAGCAGTACTTC	CASSSYQWRSSYEQYF
once	TRBV18	TRBJ1-5	NA	TGTGCCAGCTCGCCGAGGCAGGGCCAGCCCCAGCATTTT	CASSPRQGQPQHF
NA	TRBV7-2	TRBJ2-3	TRBD2	TGTGCCAGCAGCTTAGACCAACTAGCGGTCACAGATACGCAGTATTTT	CASSLDQLAVTDTQYF
NA	TRBV30	TRBJ1-3	NA	TGTGCCTCCGGGGAATTGGGAAACACCATATATTTT	CASGELGNTIYF
NA	TRBV11-2	TRBJ2-1	NA	TGTGCCAGCAGCGTCGCGTTCAATGAGCAGTTCTTC	CASSVAFNEQFF
NA	TRBV28	TRBJ2-1	TRBD2	TGTGCCACCCTCATCGGGGGGGGGTACAATGAGCAGTTCTTC	CATLIGGGYNEQFF
NA	TRBV5-8	TRBJ1-2	NA	TGTGCCAGCAGCTCTAAGACAGCGACCTATGGCTACACCTTC	CASSSKTATYGYTF
NA	TRBV4-2	TRBJ2-7	TRBD2	TGTGCCAGCAGCCAAGCCGAGACACCTGCGGGAGGGGCCTCCTACGAGCAGTACTTC	CASSQAETPAGGASYEQYF
NA	TRBV11-2	TRBJ2-5	TRBD2	TGTGCCAGCAGCTTAGGACTAGCGGGAGTGGGAGAGACCCAGTACTTC	CASSLGLAGVGETQYF
few	TRBV1	TRBJ1-5	NA	TGCACCAGCAGCCCTATTTCAGACAGGGTCGGTCAGCCCCAGCATTTT	CTSSPISDRVGQPQHF
NA	TRBV30	TRBJ2-5	TRBD2	TGTGCCTGGAGATACGGCGGGAGGGGAGAGACCCAGTACTTC	CAWRYGGRGETQYF
once	TRBV28	TRBJ2-7	TRBD1	TGTGCCAGCCTCTCGGTGGGACAGATCTACGAGCAGTACTTC	CASLSVGQIYEQYF
NA	TRBV7-2	TRBJ2-3	NA	TGTGCCAGCAGCCAGGGTGGGGGCACAGATACGCAGTATTTT	CASSQGGGTDTQYF
NA	TRBV5-6	TRBJ1-1	TRBD1	TGTGCCAGCAGCTTGTGGGACAGGGGGTTTATAGGAGCTTTCTTT	CASSLWDRGFIGAFF
NA	TRBV5-1	TRBJ2-1	NA	TGCGCCAGCAGCCCGCAAGGAGGAAACAATGAGCAGTTCTTC	CASSPQGGNNEQFF
NA	TRBV5-1	TRBJ2-3	TRBD1	TGCGCCAGCAGCTTCGGACAGGGAAGAAATACGCAGTATTTT	CASSFGQGRNTQYF
NA	TRBV28	TRBJ2-6	NA	TGTGCCAGCACGGTATCTGGGGCCAACGTCCTGACTTTC	CASTVSGANVLTF
once	TRBV7-2	TRBJ1-5	TRBD1	TGTGCCAGCAGCCACCGGACAGGGGGGGATCAGCCCCAGCATTTT	CASSHRTGGDQPQHF
NA	TRBV28	TRBJ2-1	NA	TGTGCCAGCACAGGGCCCCCCTACAATGAGCAGTTCTTC	CASTGPPYNEQFF
once	TRBV9	TRBJ2-7	NA	TGTGCCAGCAGCGTAGGAGGGGGAAATGGCGAGCAGTACTTC	CASSVGGGNGEQYF
NA	TRBV7-2	TRBJ2-2	TRBD1	TGTGCCAGCAGCAATGGGATGGACAGGGGATTCGGGGAGCTGTTTTTT	CASSNGMDRGFGELFF
once	TRBV28	TRBJ2-1	TRBD2	TGTGCCAGCAGTCCTCCCCCTAGCGGTTCCTACAATGAGCAGTTCTTC	CASSPPPSGSYNEQFF
NA	TRBV27	TRBJ2-7	TRBD1	TGTGCCAGCAGTCCTGGGACAGGATCTACTGAGCAGTACTTC	CASSPGTGSTEQYF
NA	TRBV28	TRBJ2-7	TRBD2	TGTGCCAGCAGCCTATCCGGGACTAGCGGGAGGATCGAGCAGTACTTC	CASSLSGTSGRIEQYF
NA	TRBV5-6	TRBJ2-7	TRBD1	TGTGCCAGCAGCTTGGGACAGGGGGGAACACGCGAGCAGTACTTC	CASSLGQGGTREQYF
NA	TRBV27	TRBJ2-5	TRBD2	TGTGCCAGCAGTAAAGTAAGCGGGATTAGGACCCAGTACTTC	CASSKVSGIRTQYF
NA	TRBV6-1	TRBJ2-3	NA	TGTGCCAGCAGTGAGCCAGGGCGGTGGCCAGATACGCAGTATTTT	CASSEPGRWPDTQYF
NA	TRBV19	TRBJ1-5	NA	TGTGCCAGTAGTCCCCCGAGTCAGCCCCAGCATTTT	CASSPPSQPQHF
NA	TRBV7-9	TRBJ2-4	NA	TGTGCCAGCAGCTTAAATCGCGGGGCCAGGGGGTCGCCCAAAAACATTCAGTACTTC	CASSLNRGARGSPKNIQYF